This TCR beta chain was retrieved from a study of response to subunit inactivated influenza vaccine. Points from the study as a whole: Authors suggested few new T cells are recruited by each seasonal influenza vaccination.

The CDR3 is 13 amino acids. The V gene lost 3 bases and the J gene lost 4 bases, with 12 bases spanning the gap. CDR1 and CDR2 (germline): DFQATT, SNEGSKA (reference sequence). This clonotype turned up a few times. The antigen remains unidentified. TCRdb independently ran MiXCR on the RT-PCR reads; one entry per CDR3 protein. The data hold about 180,000 distinct CDR3 sequences, with approximately 9.2% observed a single time. Sequenced material: non-naive T cells sorted from PBMCs, taken on the day of vaccination. V is TRBV20-1 and J is TRBJ2-5; D tentatively fits TRBD1 or TRBD2 (5 bases each). The receptor was isolated from a man aged 45-65 years who received an inactivated influenza vaccine. CDR3 sequence (DNA): TGCAGTGCTAGGCTGGGGGTGGGAGAGACCCAGTACTTC. This codes for CSARLGVGETQYF.